The TCR beta chain described here comes from a study of blood T cell repertoires in COVID-19. Overall study context: T cells, B-cell-depleted T cells, or PBMCs supplied cDNA or gDNA.

Sequencing was performed with immunoSEQ multiplex PCR; in TCRdb, only in-frame clones are kept and a portion is missing. The table lists 200,000 to 250,000 clones, approximately 90% of them singletons. Germline V lookup: CDR1 SGHNT, CDR2 YYREEE (reference sequence). This CDR3 is built from 13 residues. Trimming took 1 base from V and 5 from J, leaving 7 bases between them. The rearrangement links TRBV5-4 to TRBJ2-1; D unresolved. This TCR was recovered from a woman in her late teens or twenties who had recovered from COVID-19. The material sequenced was peripheral blood. The CDR3 loop reads CASSLLAHNEQFF. CDR3 DNA sequence: TGTGCCAGCAGCTTGTTGGCTCACAATGAGCAGTTCTTC.